These T cell receptor beta chains were read from a single sample in a study of cytomegalovirus exposure and HLA in healthy donors. The method was immunoSEQ multiplex PCR; TCRdb's version includes in-frame clones alone and lacks a portion of them. The data hold 250,000 or so clones, with about nine tenths observed a single time. The sequenced sample was PBMCs. The receptor source for this set is a girl aged 2 to 9 in good health and CMV-seronegative. The CDR3 runs from the conserved cysteine through the conserved F or W. Fields, in order: clone size, J gene, D gene, V gene, CDR3 DNA, CDR3 protein. The D gene is left open where the match is weak. Not every row has a clone size; where given, it reads once, few, many or a size class.

NA	TRBJ2-2	TRBD2	TRBV27	TGTGCCAGCAGCCCCCTCGGTAGCGGGAGCACCGGGGAGCTGTTTTTT	CASSPLGSGSTGELFF
NA	TRBJ1-1	NA	TRBV14	TGTGCCAGCAGCCAAGTTGGGCAGAACACTGAAGCTTTCTTT	CASSQVGQNTEAFF
NA	TRBJ1-1	NA	TRBV28	TGTGCCAGCAGTTTTGGGGGCCTGAACACTGAAGCTTTCTTT	CASSFGGLNTEAFF
NA	TRBJ2-2	NA	TRBV11-2	TGTGCCAGCAGCTTGGTCCAGGGAGGGGAGCTGTTTTTT	CASSLVQGGELFF
NA	TRBJ1-2	TRBD1	TRBV5-6	TGTGCCAGCAGCTTGGACAGGGGGAAGGGCTACACCTTC	CASSLDRGKGYTF
NA	TRBJ2-7	TRBD2	TRBV6-4	TGTGCCAGCAGTTTGGGCCCGGGGACTAGCGGATACGAGCAGTACTTC	CASSLGPGTSGYEQYF
NA	TRBJ1-1	TRBD1	TRBV5-5	TGTGCCAGCAGCCGGGACAGGGTTATGAACACTGAAGCTTTCTTT	CASSRDRVMNTEAFF
once	TRBJ1-4	TRBD1	TRBV13	TGTGCCAGCAGCTCCAAGACAGGGCCAACTAATGAAAAACTGTTTTTT	CASSSKTGPTNEKLFF
NA	TRBJ2-7	TRBD1	TRBV29-1	TGCAGCGTTGTTGGGACAGGGAACTCCTACGAGCAGTACTTC	CSVVGTGNSYEQYF
NA	TRBJ1-2	NA	TRBV28	TGTGCCAGCAGCCCGACAGGAAATAACTATGGCTACACCTTC	CASSPTGNNYGYTF
NA	TRBJ1-1	TRBD1	TRBV19	TGTGCCAGTAGTATCCAGGGGGTGGGCACTGAAGCTTTCTTT	CASSIQGVGTEAFF
NA	TRBJ1-6	TRBD1	TRBV28	TGTGCCAGCACCCCAAGGACAGGGAATAATTCACCCCTCCACTTT	CASTPRTGNNSPLHF
NA	TRBJ1-5	TRBD1	TRBV9	TGTGCCAGCAGCAGGGACAGGAGCAATCAGCCCCAGCATTTT	CASSRDRSNQPQHF
NA	TRBJ2-3	TRBD2	TRBV10-3	TGTGCCATCAGTGTCGGGGGGGTAAGCACAGATACGCAGTATTTT	CAISVGGVSTDTQYF
NA	TRBJ1-1	NA	TRBV28	TGTGCCAGCATCGGGGGGCTAAGGGACACTGAAGCTTTCTTT	CASIGGLRDTEAFF
NA	TRBJ2-7	TRBD2	TRBV10-2	TGCGCCAGCAGAAAGCGGGGGGGCCGGGGTTCGAGCTCCTACGAGCAGTACTTC	CASRKRGGRGSSSYEQYF
NA	TRBJ2-7	NA	TRBV5-4	TGTGCCAGCAGCCTCTCTACCTACGAGCAGTACTTC	CASSLSTYEQYF
NA	TRBJ2-6	TRBD2	TRBV25-1	TGTGCCAGCGCGGGGGATGGCTCTGGGGCCAACGTCCTGACTTTC	CASAGDGSGANVLTF
NA	TRBJ2-7	TRBD2	TRBV10-3	TGTGCCATCAGTGCAGCGGGAGGAGGCTCCTACGAGCAGTACTTC	CAISAAGGGSYEQYF
NA	TRBJ2-5	NA	TRBV6-5	TGTGCCAGCAGTTTTACGTCAGGGTTGGAGACCCAGTACTTC	CASSFTSGLETQYF
NA	TRBJ1-6	TRBD1	TRBV7-9	TGTGCCAGCAGCTCCGCGGGGGACAGGGTATATTCACCCCTCCACTTT	CASSSAGDRVYSPLHF
NA	TRBJ2-1	NA	TRBV25-1	TGTGCCAGCAGTGGGGGACTTTTGGGTGAGCAGTTCTTC	CASSGGLLGEQFF
NA	TRBJ1-1	NA	TRBV1	TGCACCAGCAGCCAAGACAGGGAAACGGTTGAAGCTTTCTTT	CTSSQDRETVEAFF
NA	TRBJ2-3	NA	TRBV18	TGTGCCAGCTCACCAAAAGTACAGGGCACAGATACGCAGTATTTT	CASSPKVQGTDTQYF
NA	TRBJ1-1	TRBD1	TRBV6-1	TGTGCCAGCAGCACAGGGGGTGGGTTTGAAGCTTTCTTT	CASSTGGGFEAFF
NA	TRBJ2-5	TRBD2	TRBV28	TGTGCCAGCAGTTTACTAGCGGGGGGCCAAGAGACCCAGTACTTC	CASSLLAGGQETQYF
NA	TRBJ1-2	TRBD1	TRBV29-1	TGCAGCGTTGAAACAGGGGCGTACTATGGCTACACCTTC	CSVETGAYYGYTF
NA	TRBJ1-5	NA	TRBV10-3	TGTGCCATCAGTGATCCCCGGGGTGGTCAGCCCCAGCATTTT	CAISDPRGGQPQHF
NA	TRBJ1-1	NA	TRBV5-4	TGTGCCAGCAGCCTTACAGGAGTAGTGGGGGCCACTGAAGCTTTCTTT	CASSLTGVVGATEAFF
NA	TRBJ1-4	TRBD1	TRBV28	TGTGCCAGCAGTTTGGACCAGGGGACAGCTAATGAAAAACTGTTTTTT	CASSLDQGTANEKLFF
NA	TRBJ2-2	NA	TRBV30	TGTGCCTGGAGTGGCGGGGGCAGGGATAACGGGGAGCTGTTTTTT	CAWSGGGRDNGELFF
once	TRBJ1-2	TRBD1	TRBV6-5	TGTGCCAGCAGTCAACAGGGGGCGCATGGCTACACCTTC	CASSQQGAHGYTF
NA	TRBJ2-5	TRBD1	TRBV28	TGTGCCAGCAGTTCCGCCGGGACAGGGGGGGAGACCCAGTACTTC	CASSSAGTGGETQYF
NA	TRBJ2-5	TRBD1	TRBV7-7	TGTGCCAGCAGCTCCCAACAGGGGGTACAAGAGACCCAGTACTTC	CASSSQQGVQETQYF
NA	TRBJ2-1	NA	TRBV7-6	TGTGCCAGCAGCCCCCTGGACAGACGCTCCTACAATGAGCAGTTCTTC	CASSPLDRRSYNEQFF
NA	TRBJ2-7	TRBD1	TRBV5-6	TGTGCCAGCAGCGGCCAGGGACAGGGTATCTACGAGCAGTACTTC	CASSGQGQGIYEQYF
NA	TRBJ2-2	NA	TRBV4-2	TGTGCCAGCAGCCAAGTTAAAACCGGGGAGCTGTTTTTT	CASSQVKTGELFF